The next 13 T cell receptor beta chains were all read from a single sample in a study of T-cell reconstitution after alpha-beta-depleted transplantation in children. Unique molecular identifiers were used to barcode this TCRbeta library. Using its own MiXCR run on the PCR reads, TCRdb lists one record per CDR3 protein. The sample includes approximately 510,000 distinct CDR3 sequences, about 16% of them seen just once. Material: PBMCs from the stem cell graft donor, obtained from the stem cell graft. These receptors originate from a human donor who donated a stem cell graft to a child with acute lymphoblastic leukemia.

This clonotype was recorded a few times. CDR3 coding DNA: TGTGCCAGCAGCCAGGACGCGAACACCGGGGAGCTGTTTTTT. Protein product: CASSQDANTGELFF. V is TRBV9 and J is TRBJ2-2; D gene uncertain. CDR1 and CDR2 (germline): SGDLS, YYNGEE. The CDR3 has 14 amino acids. Trimming stripped 4 bases from V and 0 bases from J, with 7 bases between.

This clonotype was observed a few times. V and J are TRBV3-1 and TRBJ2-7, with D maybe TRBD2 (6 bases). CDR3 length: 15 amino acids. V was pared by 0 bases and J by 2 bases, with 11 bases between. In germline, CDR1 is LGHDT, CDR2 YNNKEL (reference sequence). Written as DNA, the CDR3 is TGTGCCAGCAGCCAAGAGGGGGGATACGCCTACGAGCAGTACTTC. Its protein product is CASSQEGGYAYEQYF.

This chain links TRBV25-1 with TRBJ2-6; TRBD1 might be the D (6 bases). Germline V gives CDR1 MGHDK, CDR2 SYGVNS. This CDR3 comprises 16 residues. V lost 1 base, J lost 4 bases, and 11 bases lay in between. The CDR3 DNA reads TGTGCCAGCAGTGAATCAGGGGCGCGGGGGGCCAACGTCCTGACTTTC. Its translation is CASSESGARGANVLTF.

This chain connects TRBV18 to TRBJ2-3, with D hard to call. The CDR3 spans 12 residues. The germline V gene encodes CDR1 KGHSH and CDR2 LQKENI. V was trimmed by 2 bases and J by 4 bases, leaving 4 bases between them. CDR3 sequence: CASSPMADTQYF. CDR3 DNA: TGTGCCAGCTCACCAATGGCAGATACGCAGTATTTT.

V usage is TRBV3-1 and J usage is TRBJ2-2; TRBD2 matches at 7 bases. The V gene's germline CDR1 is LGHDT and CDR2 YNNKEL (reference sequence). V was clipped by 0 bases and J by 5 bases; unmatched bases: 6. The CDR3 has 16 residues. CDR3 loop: CASSQDREAPTGELFF. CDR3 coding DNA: TGTGCCAGCAGCCAAGACCGGGAGGCTCCTACCGGGGAGCTGTTTTTT.

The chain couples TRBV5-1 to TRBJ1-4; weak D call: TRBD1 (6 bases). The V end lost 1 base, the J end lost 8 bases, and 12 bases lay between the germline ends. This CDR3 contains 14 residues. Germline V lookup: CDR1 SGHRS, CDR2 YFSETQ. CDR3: CASSLNGGAEKLFF. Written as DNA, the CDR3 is TGCGCCAGCAGCTTGAATGGGGGCGCGGAAAAACTGTTTTTT.

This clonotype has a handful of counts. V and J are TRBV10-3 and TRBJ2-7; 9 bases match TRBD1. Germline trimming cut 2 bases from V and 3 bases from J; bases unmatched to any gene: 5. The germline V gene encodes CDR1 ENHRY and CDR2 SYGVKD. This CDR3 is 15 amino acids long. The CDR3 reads CAISEPGQGFYEQYF. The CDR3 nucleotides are TGTGCCATCAGTGAGCCAGGACAGGGGTTCTACGAGCAGTACTTC.

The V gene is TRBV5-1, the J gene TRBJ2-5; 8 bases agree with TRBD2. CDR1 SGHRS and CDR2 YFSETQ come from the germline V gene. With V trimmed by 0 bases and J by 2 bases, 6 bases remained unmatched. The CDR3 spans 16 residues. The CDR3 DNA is TGCGCCAGCAGCTTGGGGGTAGCGGGACAACAAGAGACCCAGTACTTC. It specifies CASSLGVAGQQETQYF.

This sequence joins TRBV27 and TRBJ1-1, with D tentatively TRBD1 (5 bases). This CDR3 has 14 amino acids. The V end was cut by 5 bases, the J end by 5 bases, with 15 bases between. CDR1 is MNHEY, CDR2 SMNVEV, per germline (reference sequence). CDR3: CASSRGTRGTEAFF. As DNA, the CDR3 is TGTGCCAGCAGTAGGGGCACTCGAGGGACTGAAGCTTTCTTT.

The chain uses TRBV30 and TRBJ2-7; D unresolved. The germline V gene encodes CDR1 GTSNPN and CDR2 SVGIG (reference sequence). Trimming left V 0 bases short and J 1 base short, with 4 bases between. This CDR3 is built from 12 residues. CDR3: CAWSVGSYEQYF. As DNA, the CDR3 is TGTGCCTGGAGTGTAGGGTCCTACGAGCAGTACTTC.

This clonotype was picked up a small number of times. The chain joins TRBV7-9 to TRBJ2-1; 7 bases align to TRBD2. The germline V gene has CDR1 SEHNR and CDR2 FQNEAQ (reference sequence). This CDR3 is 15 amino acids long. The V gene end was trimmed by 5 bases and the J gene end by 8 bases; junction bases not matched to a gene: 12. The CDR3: CASSPTSRRSDEQFF. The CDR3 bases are TGTGCCAGCAGCCCGACTAGCCGAAGGTCCGATGAGCAGTTCTTC.

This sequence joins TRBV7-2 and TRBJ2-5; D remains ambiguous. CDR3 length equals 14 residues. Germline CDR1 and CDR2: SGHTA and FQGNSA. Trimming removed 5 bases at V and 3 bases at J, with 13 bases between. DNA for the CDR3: TGTGCCAGCAGCCAAACCTACGGCAAAGAGACCCAGTACTTC. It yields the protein CASSQTYGKETQYF.

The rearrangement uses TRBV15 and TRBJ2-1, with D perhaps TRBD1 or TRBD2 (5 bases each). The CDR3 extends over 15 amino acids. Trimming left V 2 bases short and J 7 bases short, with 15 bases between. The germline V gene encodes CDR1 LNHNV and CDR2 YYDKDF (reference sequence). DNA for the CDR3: TGTGCCACCAGCAGACTCCGGGACCCTAGGAATGAGCAGTTCTTC. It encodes CATSRLRDPRNEQFF.